This T cell receptor (beta chain) appears in the sequencing data of a study of early T cells in non-severe SARS-CoV-2 infection. Across the whole study: Sequenced bulk RNA came from whole blood that was unsorted, and chains were unpaired.

Each cDNA molecule carried a unique molecular identifier. TCRdb passed the 5' RACE reads through MiXCR, listing each CDR3 protein once. Of roughly 32,000 distinct CDR3 sequences in the sample, roughly 7.2% were seen once. Study-level findings and limits: The matching step, a VDJdb search, favored anti-spike CD8 responses and missed private and CD4 specificities.

The CDR3 runs 21 residues. Germline CDR1 is SGHKS and CDR2 is YYEKEE (reference sequence). V gave up 1 base and J gave up 3 bases; unmatched junction bases: 21. At least ten counts were recorded for this clonotype. Antigen: not known. The origin of this receptor is an adult who was a healthcare worker with PCR-confirmed SARS-CoV-2 infection or an uninfected control (not recorded which). V and J are TRBV5-5 and TRBJ1-2; 10 positions match TRBD1. The material sequenced was whole blood. The CDR3 coding sequence is TGTGCCAGCAGCTTGCAGGGGGACAGGGGACCCAGGAACAGGGCTGACTATGGCTACACCTTC. As protein: CASSLQGDRGPRNRADYGYTF.